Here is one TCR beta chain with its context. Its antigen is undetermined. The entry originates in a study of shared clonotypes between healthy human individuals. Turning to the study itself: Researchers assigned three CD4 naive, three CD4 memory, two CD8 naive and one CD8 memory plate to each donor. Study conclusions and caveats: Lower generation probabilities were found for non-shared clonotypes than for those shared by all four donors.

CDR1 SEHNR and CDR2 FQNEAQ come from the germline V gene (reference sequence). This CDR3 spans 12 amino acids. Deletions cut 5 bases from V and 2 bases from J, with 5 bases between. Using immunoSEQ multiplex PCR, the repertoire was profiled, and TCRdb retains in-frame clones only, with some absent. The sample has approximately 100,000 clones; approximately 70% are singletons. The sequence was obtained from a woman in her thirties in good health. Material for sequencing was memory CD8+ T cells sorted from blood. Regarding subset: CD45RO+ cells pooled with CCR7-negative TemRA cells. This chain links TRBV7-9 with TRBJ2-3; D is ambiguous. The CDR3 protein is CASSPPTDTQYF. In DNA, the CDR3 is TGTGCCAGCAGCCCCCCCACAGATACGCAGTATTTT. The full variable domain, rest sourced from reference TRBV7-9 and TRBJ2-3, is DTGVSQNPRHKITKRGQNVTFRCDPISEHNRLYWYRQTLGQGPEFLTYFQNEAQLEKSRLLSDRFSAERPKGSFSTLEIQRTEQGDSAMYLCASSPPTDTQYFGPGTRLTVL.